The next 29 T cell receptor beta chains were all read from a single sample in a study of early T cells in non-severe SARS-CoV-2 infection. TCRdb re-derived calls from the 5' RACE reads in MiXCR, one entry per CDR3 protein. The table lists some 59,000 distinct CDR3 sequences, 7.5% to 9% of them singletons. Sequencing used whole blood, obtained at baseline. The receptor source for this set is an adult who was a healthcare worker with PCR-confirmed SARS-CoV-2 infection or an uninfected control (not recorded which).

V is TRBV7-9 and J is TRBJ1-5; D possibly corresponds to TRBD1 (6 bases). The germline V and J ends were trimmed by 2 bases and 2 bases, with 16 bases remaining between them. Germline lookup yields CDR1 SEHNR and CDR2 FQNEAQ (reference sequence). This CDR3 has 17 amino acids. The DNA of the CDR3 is TGTGCCAGCAGCTTATCTACAGGGATGGTTGGCAATCAGCCCCAGCATTTT. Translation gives CASSLSTGMVGNQPQHF.

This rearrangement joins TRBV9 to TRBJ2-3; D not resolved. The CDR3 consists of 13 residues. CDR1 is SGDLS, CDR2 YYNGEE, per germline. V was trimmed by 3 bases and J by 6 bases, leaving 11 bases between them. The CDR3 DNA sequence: TGTGCCAGCAGCGGGCCCCTAGGGGATACGCAGTATTTT. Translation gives CASSGPLGDTQYF.

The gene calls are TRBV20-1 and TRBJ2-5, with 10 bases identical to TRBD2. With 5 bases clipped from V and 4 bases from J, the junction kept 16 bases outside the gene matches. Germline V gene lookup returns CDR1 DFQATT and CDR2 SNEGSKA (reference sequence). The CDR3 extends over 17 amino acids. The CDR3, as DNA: TGCAGTGCTCGCCTCTCGGCTAGCGGGAGAATTTCAGAGACCCAGTACTTC. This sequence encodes CSARLSASGRISETQYF.

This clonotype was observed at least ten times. CDR3 bases: TGTGCCAGCAGCTCTTGGACAGGGGGCGCCGCTGAAAAACTGTTTTTT. It encodes CASSSWTGGAAEKLFF. The chain is built from TRBV7-2 and TRBJ1-4; 11 bases agree with TRBD1. The ends lost 4 bases at V and 7 bases at J; junction bases unmatched: 8. The CDR3 contains 16 residues. CDR1 and CDR2 (germline): SGHTA, FQGNSA.

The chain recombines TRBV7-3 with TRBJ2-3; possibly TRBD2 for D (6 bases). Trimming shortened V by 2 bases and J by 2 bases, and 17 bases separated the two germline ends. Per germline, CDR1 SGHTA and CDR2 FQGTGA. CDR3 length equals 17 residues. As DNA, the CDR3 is TGTGCCAGCAGCTTAGTGGGGGGACGGATCGACACAGATACGCAGTATTTT. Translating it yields CASSLVGGRIDTDTQYF. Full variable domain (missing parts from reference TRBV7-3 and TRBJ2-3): GAGVSQTPSNKVTEKGKYVELRCDPISGHTALYWYRQSLGQGPEFLIYFQGTGAADDSGLPNDRFFAVRPEGSVSTLKIQRTERGDSAVYLCASSLVGGRIDTDTQYFGPGTRLTVL.

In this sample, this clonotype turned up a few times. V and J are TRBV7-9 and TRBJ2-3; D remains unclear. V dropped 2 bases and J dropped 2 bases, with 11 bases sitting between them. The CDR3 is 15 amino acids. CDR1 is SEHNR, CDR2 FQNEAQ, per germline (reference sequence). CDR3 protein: CASSLSSRTTDTQYF. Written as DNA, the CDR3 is TGTGCCAGCAGCTTATCTTCCAGAACCACAGATACGCAGTATTTT.

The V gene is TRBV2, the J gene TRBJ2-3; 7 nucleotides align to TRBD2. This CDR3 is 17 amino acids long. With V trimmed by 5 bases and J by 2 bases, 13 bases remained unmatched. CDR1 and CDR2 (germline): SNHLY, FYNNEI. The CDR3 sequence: CASSLREAGTLTDTQYF. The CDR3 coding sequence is TGTGCCAGCAGTCTTCGGGAGGCGGGGACGCTCACAGATACGCAGTATTTT. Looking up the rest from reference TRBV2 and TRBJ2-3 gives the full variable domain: EPEVTQTPSHQVTQMGQEVILRCVPISNHLYFYWYRQILGQKVEFLVSFYNNEISEKSEIFDDQFSVERPDGSNFTLKIRSTKLEDSAMYFCASSLREAGTLTDTQYFGPGTRLTVL.

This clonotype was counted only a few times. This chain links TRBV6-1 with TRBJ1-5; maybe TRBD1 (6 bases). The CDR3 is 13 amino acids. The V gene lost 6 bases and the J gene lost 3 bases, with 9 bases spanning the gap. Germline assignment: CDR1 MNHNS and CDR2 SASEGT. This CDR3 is CASSRQANQPQHF. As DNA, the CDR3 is TGTGCCAGCAGCCGACAGGCCAATCAGCCCCAGCATTTT.

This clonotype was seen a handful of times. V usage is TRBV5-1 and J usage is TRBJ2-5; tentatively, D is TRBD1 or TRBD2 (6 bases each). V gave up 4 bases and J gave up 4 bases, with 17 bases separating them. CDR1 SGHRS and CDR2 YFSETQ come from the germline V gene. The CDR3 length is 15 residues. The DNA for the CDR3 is TGCGCCAGCAGCCCCGAAGGGGGGAGGCGAGAGACCCAGTACTTC. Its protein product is CASSPEGGRRETQYF.

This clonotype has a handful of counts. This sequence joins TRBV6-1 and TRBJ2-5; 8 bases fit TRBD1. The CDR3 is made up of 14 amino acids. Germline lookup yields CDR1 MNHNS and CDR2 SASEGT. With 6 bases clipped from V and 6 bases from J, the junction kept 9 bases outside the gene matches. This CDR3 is CASRASTGEKTQYF. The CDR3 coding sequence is TGTGCCAGCAGGGCGTCGACAGGGGAGAAGACCCAGTACTTC.

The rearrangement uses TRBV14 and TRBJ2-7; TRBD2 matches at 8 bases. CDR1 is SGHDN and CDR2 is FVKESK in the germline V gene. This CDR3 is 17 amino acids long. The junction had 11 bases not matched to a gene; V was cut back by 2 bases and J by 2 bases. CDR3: CASSQSGGRRAAYEQYF. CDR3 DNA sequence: TGTGCCAGCAGCCAAAGTGGCGGGAGGAGGGCGGCCTACGAGCAGTACTTC.

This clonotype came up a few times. The CDR3 DNA follows: TGTGCCAGCTCACCCGCTAGCGGCAACTACAATGAGCAGTTCTTC. It specifies CASSPASGNYNEQFF. J is TRBJ2-1 and V is TRBV18, with 7 nucleotides matching TRBD2. V lost 3 bases to trimming and J lost 3 bases; unmatched junction nucleotides: 5. CDR3 size: 15 residues. CDR1 is KGHSH, CDR2 LQKENI, per germline.

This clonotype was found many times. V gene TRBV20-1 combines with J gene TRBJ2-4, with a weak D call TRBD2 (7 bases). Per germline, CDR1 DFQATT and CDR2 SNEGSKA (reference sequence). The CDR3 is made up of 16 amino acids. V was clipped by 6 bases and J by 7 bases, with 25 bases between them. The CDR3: CSAGVRRGAQRNIQYF. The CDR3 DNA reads TGCAGTGCGGGGGTCCGCCGGGGGGCCCAGCGGAACATTCAGTACTTC.

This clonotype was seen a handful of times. CDR3 sequence: CASATGPNSPLHF. The CDR3 nucleotides are TGTGCCAGCGCCACCGGGCCAAATTCACCCCTCCACTTT. The chain is built from TRBV19 and TRBJ1-6, with D unresolved. This CDR3 has 13 amino acids. Trimming cost V 9 bases and J 7 bases, with 13 bases left between them. Germline-derived CDR1 and CDR2 are LNHDA and SQIVND (reference sequence).

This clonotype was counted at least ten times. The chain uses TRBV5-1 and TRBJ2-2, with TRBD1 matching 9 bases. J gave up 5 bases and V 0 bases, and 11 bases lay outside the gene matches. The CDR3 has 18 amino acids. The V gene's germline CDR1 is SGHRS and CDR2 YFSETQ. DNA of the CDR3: TGCGCCAGCAGCTTGGGAACGCCGGGGACAGGGATGACCGGGGAGCTGTTTTTT. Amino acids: CASSLGTPGTGMTGELFF.

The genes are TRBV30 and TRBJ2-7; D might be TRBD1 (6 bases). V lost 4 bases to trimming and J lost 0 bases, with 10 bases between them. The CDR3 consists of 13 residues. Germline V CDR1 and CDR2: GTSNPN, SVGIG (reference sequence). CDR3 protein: CAWIRDNSYEQYF. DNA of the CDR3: TGTGCCTGGATTAGGGACAACTCCTACGAGCAGTACTTC. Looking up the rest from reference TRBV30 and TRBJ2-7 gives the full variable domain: SQTIHQWPATLVQPVGSPLSLECTVEGTSNPNLYWYRQAAGRGLQLLFYSVGIGQISSEVPQNLSASRPQDRQFILSSKKLLLSDSGFYLCAWIRDNSYEQYFGPGTRLTVT.

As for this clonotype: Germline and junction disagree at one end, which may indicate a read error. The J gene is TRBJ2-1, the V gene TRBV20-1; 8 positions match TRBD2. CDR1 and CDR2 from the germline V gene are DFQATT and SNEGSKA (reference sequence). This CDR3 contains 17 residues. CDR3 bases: TGCATTGCTAGAGGGAGAGGGCAGCGGGAGAGTTACAATGAGCAGTTCTTC. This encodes CIARGRGQRESYNEQFF.

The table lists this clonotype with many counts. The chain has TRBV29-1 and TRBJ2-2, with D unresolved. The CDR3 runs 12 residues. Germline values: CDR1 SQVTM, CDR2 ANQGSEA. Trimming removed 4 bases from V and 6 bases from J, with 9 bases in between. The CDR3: CSVGRGSGELFF. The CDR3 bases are TGCAGCGTTGGGAGAGGTTCCGGGGAGCTGTTTTTT.

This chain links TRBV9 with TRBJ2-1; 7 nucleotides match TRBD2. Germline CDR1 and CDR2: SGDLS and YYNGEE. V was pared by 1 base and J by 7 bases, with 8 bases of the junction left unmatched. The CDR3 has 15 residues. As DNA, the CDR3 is TGTGCCAGCAGCGTAAGGACTAGGAAACTGAATGAGCAGTTCTTC. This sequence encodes CASSVRTRKLNEQFF.

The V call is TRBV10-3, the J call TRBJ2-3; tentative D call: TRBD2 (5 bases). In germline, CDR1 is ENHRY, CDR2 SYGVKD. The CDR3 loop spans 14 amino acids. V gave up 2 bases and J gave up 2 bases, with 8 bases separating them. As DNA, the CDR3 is TGTGCCATCAGTGAGGGGAGCACCACAGATACGCAGTATTTT. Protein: CAISEGSTTDTQYF.

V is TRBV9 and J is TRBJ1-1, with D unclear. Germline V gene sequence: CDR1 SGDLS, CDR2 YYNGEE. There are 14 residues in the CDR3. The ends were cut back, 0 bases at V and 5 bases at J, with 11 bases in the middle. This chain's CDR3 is CASSVGFRRTEAFF. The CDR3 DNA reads TGTGCCAGCAGCGTAGGATTTAGGCGGACTGAAGCTTTCTTT.

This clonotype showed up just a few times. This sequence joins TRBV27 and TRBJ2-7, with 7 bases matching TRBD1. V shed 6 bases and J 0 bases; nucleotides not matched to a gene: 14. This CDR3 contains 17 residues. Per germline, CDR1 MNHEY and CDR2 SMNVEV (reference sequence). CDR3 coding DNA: TGTGCCAGCAGGGCTCCGACATTTAGACAGGGCTCCTACGAGCAGTACTTC. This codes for CASRAPTFRQGSYEQYF.

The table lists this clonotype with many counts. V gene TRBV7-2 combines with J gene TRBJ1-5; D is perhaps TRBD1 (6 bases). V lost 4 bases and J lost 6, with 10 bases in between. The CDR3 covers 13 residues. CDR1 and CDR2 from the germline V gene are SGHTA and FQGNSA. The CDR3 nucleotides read TGTGCCAGCAGCTCGCCAGGGGTTCAGCCCCAGCATTTT. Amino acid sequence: CASSSPGVQPQHF.

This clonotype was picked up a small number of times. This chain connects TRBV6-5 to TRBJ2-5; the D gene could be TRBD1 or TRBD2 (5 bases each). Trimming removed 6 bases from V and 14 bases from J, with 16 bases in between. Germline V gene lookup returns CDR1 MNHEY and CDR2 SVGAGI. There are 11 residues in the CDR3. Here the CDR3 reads CASRLGTTAYF. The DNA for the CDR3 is TGTGCCAGCAGGTTGGGGACGACAGCCTACTTC.

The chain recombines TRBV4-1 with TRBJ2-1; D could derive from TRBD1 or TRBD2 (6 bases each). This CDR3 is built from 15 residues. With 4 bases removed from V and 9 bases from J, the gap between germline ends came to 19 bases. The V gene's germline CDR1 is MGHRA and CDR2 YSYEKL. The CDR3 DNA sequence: TGCGCCAGCAGCCCCAAGGGGGGTCTGACCACTGAGCAGTTCTTC. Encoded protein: CASSPKGGLTTEQFF.

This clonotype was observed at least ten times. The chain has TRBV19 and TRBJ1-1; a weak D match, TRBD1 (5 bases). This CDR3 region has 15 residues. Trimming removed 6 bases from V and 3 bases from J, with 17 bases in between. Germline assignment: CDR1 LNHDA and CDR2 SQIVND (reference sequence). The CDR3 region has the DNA TGTGCCAGTAGCTGGTCACCAGGGAGTGACACTGAAGCTTTCTTT. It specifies CASSWSPGSDTEAFF.

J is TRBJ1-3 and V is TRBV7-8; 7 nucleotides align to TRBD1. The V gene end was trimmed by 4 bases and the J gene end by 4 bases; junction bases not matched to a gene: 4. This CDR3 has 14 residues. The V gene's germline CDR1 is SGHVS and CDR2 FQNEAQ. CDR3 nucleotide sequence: TGTGCCAGCAGCTGGAGGACAGGCGGAAACACCATATATTTT. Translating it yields CASSWRTGGNTIYF.

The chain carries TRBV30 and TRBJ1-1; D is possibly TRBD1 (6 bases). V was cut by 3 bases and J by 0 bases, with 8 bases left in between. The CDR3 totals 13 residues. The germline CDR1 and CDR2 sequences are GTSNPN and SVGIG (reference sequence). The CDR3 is CAWSTGLNTEAFF. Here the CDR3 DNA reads TGTGCCTGGAGCACAGGGCTGAACACTGAAGCTTTCTTT.

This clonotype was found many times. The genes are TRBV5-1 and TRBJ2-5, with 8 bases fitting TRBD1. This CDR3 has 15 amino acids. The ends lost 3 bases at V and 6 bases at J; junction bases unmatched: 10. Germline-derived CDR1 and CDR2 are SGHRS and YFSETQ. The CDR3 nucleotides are TGCGCCAGCAGCTCCGGGACAGGCGGTGGTCAGACCCAGTACTTC. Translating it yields CASSSGTGGGQTQYF.